Following are 3 T cell receptor beta chains from one sample sequenced in a study of blood T cells in healthy people across ages. It was with a sample-barcoded 5' primer and a J-beta primer mix that a second PCR of roughly 7 to 12 cycles was run. TCRdb passed the 5' RACE reads through MiXCR, listing each CDR3 protein once. Found here are approximately 810,000 distinct CDR3 sequences, more than 25% of them singletons; the top ten hold roughly 17%. The sample comprised blood. Every receptor here comes from a woman at least 80 years old in good health.

This clonotype was seen only a few times. This chain joins TRBV20-1 and TRBJ1-4; D call uncertain. Germline CDR1 and CDR2: DFQATT and SNEGSKA (reference sequence). The CDR3 consists of 18 residues. With 2 bases removed from V and 0 bases from J, the gap between germline ends came to 19 bases. CDR3 in DNA: TGCAGTGCTAGACGCGGCGAGGGAGACCGTGCAACTAATGAAAAACTGTTTTTT. It translates to CSARRGEGDRATNEKLFF.

The chain recombines TRBV30 with TRBJ2-7, with TRBD1 matching 8 bases. Germline V CDR1 and CDR2: GTSNPN, SVGIG (reference sequence). Trimming cost V 5 bases and J 7 bases; bases outside gene matches: 7. The CDR3 is made up of 12 amino acids. The CDR3 DNA follows: TGTGCCTGGGTTGACAGGGGTAAAGAGCAGTACTTC. Protein product: CAWVDRGKEQYF.

Many counts were recorded for this clonotype. The chain has TRBV7-9 and TRBJ1-2; 10 bases are a match to TRBD1. CDR3 length equals 15 residues. The germline CDR1 and CDR2 sequences are SEHNR and FQNEAQ (reference sequence). V shed 3 bases, J shed 4 bases, and the junction held 5 bases outside the gene matches. The CDR3 loop is CASSFGQGDVYGYTF. CDR3 in DNA: TGTGCCAGCAGCTTCGGACAGGGGGACGTCTATGGCTACACCTTC.